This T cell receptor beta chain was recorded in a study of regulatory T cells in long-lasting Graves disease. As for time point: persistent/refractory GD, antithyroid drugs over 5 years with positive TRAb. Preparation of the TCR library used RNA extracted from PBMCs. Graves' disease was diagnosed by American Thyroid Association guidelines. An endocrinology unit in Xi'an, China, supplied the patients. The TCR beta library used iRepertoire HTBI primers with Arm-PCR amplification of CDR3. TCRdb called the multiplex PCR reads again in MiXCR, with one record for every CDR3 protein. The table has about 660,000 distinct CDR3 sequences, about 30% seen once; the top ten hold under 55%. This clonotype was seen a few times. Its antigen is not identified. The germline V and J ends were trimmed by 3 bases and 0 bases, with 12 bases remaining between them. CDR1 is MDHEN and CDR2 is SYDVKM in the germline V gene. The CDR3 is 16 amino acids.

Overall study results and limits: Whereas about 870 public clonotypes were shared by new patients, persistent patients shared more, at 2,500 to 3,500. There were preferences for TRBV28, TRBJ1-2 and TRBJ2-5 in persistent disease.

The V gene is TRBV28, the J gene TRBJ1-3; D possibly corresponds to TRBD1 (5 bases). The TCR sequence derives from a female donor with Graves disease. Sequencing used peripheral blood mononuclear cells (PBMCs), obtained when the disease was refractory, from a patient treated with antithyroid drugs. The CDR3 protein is CASSLGGSSSGNTIYF. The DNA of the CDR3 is TGTGCCAGCAGTTTGGGGGGAAGCAGCTCTGGAAACACCATATATTTT. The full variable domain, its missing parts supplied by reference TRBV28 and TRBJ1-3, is DVKVTQSSRYLVKRTGEKVFLECVQDMDHENMFWYRQDPGLGLRLIYFSYDVKMKEKGDIPEGYSVSREKKERFSLILESASTNQTSMYLCASSLGGSSSGNTIYFGEGSWLTVV.